The present T cell receptor beta chain was sequenced within a study of PD-L1 blockade in urothelial cancer. Time point: peripheral blood 6 weeks after treatment start. Disease in patients was locally advanced or metastatic urothelial carcinoma. Trimming took 3 bases from V and 3 from J; bases not matched to a gene: 10. Germline values: CDR1 SGHDT, CDR2 YYEEEE. The CDR3 is 16 amino acids. Clones were read by immunoSEQ multiplex PCR, and TCRdb kept only the in-frame ones, dropping some. This table has about 30,000 clones, 89% appearing once. Specimen: PBMCs, collected around atezolizumab (anti-PD-L1) treatment. The clonotype was recovered from an elderly man with urothelial cancer. The chain has TRBV5-6 and TRBJ2-3; 7 bases map to TRBD1. As DNA, the CDR3 is TGTGCCAGCAGCTCCCTCGAGGGGGCATTAACAGATACGCAGTATTTT. Protein: CASSSLEGALTDTQYF.